Following are 13 T cell receptor beta chains from one sample sequenced in a study of blood T cell repertoires in COVID-19. Profiled with immunoSEQ multiplex PCR; TCRdb holds only in-frame clones, not every one. This repertoire shows tens of thousands of clones, about 80% found once; its top ten account for 4.5% to 6%. What was sequenced was peripheral blood. These receptors were taken from a man aged 45-65 years with active or convalescent COVID-19.

The CDR3 coding sequence is TGTGCCAGCTCACCGCGGGACGGAACATTGAACACTGAAGCTTTCTTT. It encodes CASSPRDGTLNTEAFF. The chain has TRBV18 and TRBJ1-1, with D perhaps TRBD1 (5 bases). V dropped 3 bases and J dropped 0 bases, with 14 bases sitting between them. This CDR3 has 16 amino acids. Germline V lookup: CDR1 KGHSH, CDR2 LQKENI.

The CDR3 sequence is CASGLAGAPRAQYF. In DNA, the CDR3 is TGTGCCAGCGGACTAGCGGGGGCCCCCCGGGCCCAGTACTTC. The chain carries TRBV11-2 and TRBJ2-5, with 13 bases lining up with TRBD2. The CDR3 has 14 amino acids. Germline V gene sequence: CDR1 SGHAT, CDR2 FQNNGV. V trimming: 8 bases; J trimming: 9 bases; junction bases outside the gene matches: 9. The variable domain in full, with the rest retrieved from reference TRBV11-2 and TRBJ2-5, is EAGVAQSPRYKIIEKRQSVAFWCNPISGHATLYWYQQILGQGPKLLIQFQNNGVVDDSQLPKDRFSAERLKGVDSTLKIQPAKLEDSAVYLCASGLAGAPRAQYFGPGTRLLVL.

This rearrangement joins TRBV11-2 to TRBJ1-2; the D is unclear. Germline V lookup: CDR1 SGHAT, CDR2 FQNNGV. The germline V and J ends were trimmed by 5 bases and 5 bases, with 6 bases remaining between them. This CDR3 has 11 residues. The CDR3 DNA reads TGTGCCAGCAGCCCCTTGTATGGCTACACCTTC. Its translation is CASSPLYGYTF.

This clone was seen a few times. J is TRBJ1-3 and V is TRBV2, with 8 bases aligning to TRBD1. CDR1 is SNHLY and CDR2 is FYNNEI in the germline V gene. The CDR3 loop spans 14 amino acids. J gave up 8 bases and V 6 bases, and 9 bases lay outside the gene matches. The CDR3 protein is CASSTTGVVDTIYF. CDR3 nucleotides: TGTGCCAGCAGCACGACAGGGGTTGTGGACACCATATATTTT.

V gene TRBV9 combines with J gene TRBJ1-4; perhaps TRBD1 as D (6 bases). Germline values: CDR1 SGDLS, CDR2 YYNGEE. The CDR3 loop spans 14 amino acids. Trimming removed 0 bases at V and 7 bases at J, with 10 bases between. CDR3 residues: CASSVGQGTEKLFF. DNA of the CDR3: TGTGCCAGCAGCGTAGGGCAGGGGACTGAAAAACTGTTTTTT.

V is TRBV6-1 and J is TRBJ2-7; 10 nucleotides align to TRBD1. V gave up 8 bases and J gave up 5 bases; unmatched junction bases: 9. The CDR3 sequence is 14 residues long. The germline V gene encodes CDR1 MNHNS and CDR2 SASEGT. The CDR3 loop is CASFSGTGEDEQYF. CDR3 sequence (DNA): TGTGCCAGCTTTTCCGGGACAGGGGAGGACGAGCAGTACTTC.

The gene calls are TRBV6-1 and TRBJ2-2, with 10 bases aligning to TRBD1. There are 15 residues in the CDR3. V was clipped by 2 bases and J by 7 bases; unmatched bases: 4. Germline CDR1 MNHNS, CDR2 SASEGT. The CDR3 DNA reads TGTGCCAGCAGTGAACCGACAGGGGGCGGCGGGGAGCTGTTTTTT. Translated: CASSEPTGGGGELFF.

The V call is TRBV19, the J call TRBJ2-7; TRBD1 aligns across 8 bases. Germline CDR1 and CDR2: LNHDA and SQIVND (reference sequence). Trimming removed 3 bases from V and 2 bases from J; junction bases left unmatched: 3. This CDR3 spans 14 amino acids. DNA of the CDR3: TGTGCCAGTAGTATCGGGACAGGACCCTACGAGCAGTACTTC. As protein: CASSIGTGPYEQYF.

V is TRBV5-1 and J is TRBJ2-2; 8 bases are a match to TRBD1. The CDR3 runs 16 residues. CDR1 is SGHRS and CDR2 is YFSETQ in the germline V gene. V shed 3 bases and J 2 bases; nucleotides not matched to a gene: 6. CDR3 protein: CASSWGTGQNTGELFF. The CDR3 DNA is TGCGCCAGCAGCTGGGGGACAGGTCAAAACACCGGGGAGCTGTTTTTT.

V gene TRBV25-1 combines with J gene TRBJ2-3; 12 positions match TRBD2. CDR1 and CDR2 (germline): MGHDK, SYGVNS. The V gene end was trimmed by 8 bases and the J gene end by 2 bases; junction bases not matched to a gene: 8. This CDR3 is 16 amino acids long. The CDR3 loop is CASPQTSGGITDTQYF. CDR3 sequence (DNA): TGTGCCAGCCCCCAGACTAGCGGGGGAATCACAGATACGCAGTATTTT.

The gene calls are TRBV13 and TRBJ2-7, with TRBD1 identical over 9 bases. From germline, CDR1 is PRHDT and CDR2 FYEKMQ (reference sequence). The CDR3 runs 16 residues. V gave up 5 bases and J gave up 6 bases; unmatched junction bases: 14. CDR3 coding DNA: TGTGCCAGCAGCCCCCAAGGGGGACAGGGTGGGAGCGAGCAGTACTTC. Its protein product is CASSPQGGQGGSEQYF.

V usage is TRBV6-5 and J usage is TRBJ1-1; D unresolved. This CDR3 is built from 16 residues. Germline assignment: CDR1 MNHEY and CDR2 SVGAGI. V lost 0 bases and J 4 bases, leaving 15 bases between the germline ends. Here the CDR3 reads CASSYSNTALATEAFF. CDR3 bases: TGTGCCAGCAGTTACTCGAATACCGCCTTAGCCACTGAAGCTTTCTTT.

V gene TRBV20-1 combines with J gene TRBJ2-1; D call uncertain. Trimming took off 1 base at V and 9 bases at J, with 7 bases between the two ends. Germline-derived CDR1 and CDR2 are DFQATT and SNEGSKA (reference sequence). This CDR3 has 11 amino acids. In DNA form, the CDR3 reads TGCAGTGCTAGAGGGGCCACTGAGCAGTTCTTC. Translated, it gives CSARGATEQFF.